This T cell receptor beta chain derives from a study of control samples from healthy donors and cancer patients. Germline V gene sequence: CDR1 LGHNA, CDR2 YSLEER. This CDR3 region has 19 residues. With 0 bases removed from V and 2 bases from J, the gap between germline ends came to 17 bases. Sequenced by immunoSEQ multiplex PCR; TCRdb stores in-frame clones only, minus some. The data show roughly 30,000 clones, with 93% seen just once and 1.7% held by the top ten. This TCR came from a middle-aged man with colorectal cancer. The rearrangement joins TRBV4-3 to TRBJ1-6; tentative D call: TRBD1 (5 bases). Input material: PBMCs. The CDR3 sequence: CASSQDLLRRGPYNSPLHF. The CDR3 DNA reads as TGCGCCAGCAGCCAAGATCTCCTCCGGCGGGGCCCCTATAATTCACCCCTCCACTTT.